This T cell receptor (beta chain) was recorded in a study of blood T cells in healthy people across ages. Overall study: Capture via template switching afforded approximately one barcoded beta molecule per two T cells. Study outcomes and limitations: Getting older went along with TCR beta diversity per million T cells dropping roughly linearly.

Healthy Caucasians from Russia aged roughly 6 to 100 served as donors. Remarks on this clonotype: The target antigen is unknown.

Trimming at V came to 5 bases and at J to 5 bases, leaving 12 bases not matched to a gene. This CDR3 spans 15 amino acids. Germline lookup yields CDR1 DFQATT and CDR2 SNEGSKA (reference sequence). Alongside a J-beta primer mix, a sample-barcoded 5' primer served in a second PCR lasting about 7 to 11 cycles. TCRdb passed the 5' RACE reads through MiXCR, listing each CDR3 protein once. The sample lists some 940,000 distinct CDR3 sequences; almost 30% were seen once. Separately, the same data were catalogued under a study of T cells of mothers and their children. From that paper: T cell clones that were persistent and microchimeric went undetected.

Material for sequencing was blood. This chain uses TRBV20-1 with TRBJ1-5; 7 bases line up with TRBD1. The sequence was collected from a woman aged 35 to 49 in good health. The CDR3 region has the DNA TGCAGTGCTGTAAGACAGGGCGTTGGACATCAGCCCCAGCATTTT. The encoded protein is CSAVRQGVGHQPQHF.